The 28 T cell receptor beta chains below come from one sample, sequenced in a study of spatial heterogeneity in lung cancer. TCRdb processed the 5' RACE reads anew with MiXCR; each CDR3 protein has one entry. The sample lists 45,000 to 55,000 distinct CDR3 sequences; approximately 5.3% were seen once. Time point in this sample: sample taken at primary tumor resection. In each case, whole RNA from tumor, nontumor lung or frozen PBMC was sequenced unsorted. The material was PBMCs, obtained at surgery. The receptors here all came from a male donor with early-stage non-small cell lung cancer.

The V call is TRBV20-1, the J call TRBJ1-1; maybe TRBD1 (5 bases). Germline CDR1 and CDR2: DFQATT and SNEGSKA (reference sequence). Trimming stripped 1 base from V and 1 base from J, with 7 bases between. The CDR3 is made up of 13 amino acids. The CDR3 sequence: CSARGGRNTEAFF. In DNA, the CDR3 is TGCAGTGCTAGAGGGGGGAGGAACACTGAAGCTTTCTTT.

This clonotype came up many times. The V call is TRBV6-2 or TRBV6-3, the J call TRBJ2-5; D may be TRBD2 (6 bases). Looked up from germline, CDR1 is MNHEY and CDR2 is SVGEGT. The CDR3 spans 14 residues. Trimming removed 2 bases at V and 4 bases at J, with 11 bases between. CDR3 DNA: TGTGCCAGCAGTTACGGGGGGAGTGCAGAGACCCAGTACTTC. Translation: CASSYGGSAETQYF.

This clonotype was seen repeatedly, ten times or more. The J gene is TRBJ2-5, the V gene TRBV7-8; no firm D call. Germline V gene data show CDR1 as SGHVS and CDR2 as FQNEAQ. Trimming removed 6 bases from V and 5 bases from J, with 13 bases in between. The CDR3 totals 13 residues. CDR3 in DNA: TGTGCCAGCAGTACTGCTCACCGGGAGACCCAGTACTTC. Translation: CASSTAHRETQYF. Filled out from reference TRBV7-8 and TRBJ2-5, the complete variable domain reads GAGVSQSPRYKVAKRGQDVALRCDPISGHVSLFWYQQALGQGPEFLTYFQNEAQLDKSGLPSDRFFAERPEGSVSTLKIQRTQQEDSAVYLCASSTAHRETQYFGPGTRLLVL.

This clonotype was picked up many times. This chain uses TRBV5-1 with TRBJ1-4; 9 bases are shared with TRBD1. The J segment lost 3 bases and the V segment lost 1 base, leaving 10 bases of the junction unmatched. The germline V gene has CDR1 SGHRS and CDR2 YFSETQ. This CDR3 is built from 18 residues. CDR3 coding DNA: TGCGCCAGCAGCTTGTCGGACAGGGGAAGCTCGTCTAATGAAAAACTGTTTTTT. Protein sequence: CASSLSDRGSSSNEKLFF.

The rearrangement joins TRBV7-8 to TRBJ2-1; 8 bases fit TRBD1. The CDR3 totals 15 residues. The V segment lost 2 bases and the J segment 3 bases; nucleotides outside the gene matches: 3. Germline V gene lookup returns CDR1 SGHVS and CDR2 FQNEAQ. The CDR3 spells CASSLQGANYNEQFF. The CDR3 DNA follows: TGTGCCAGCAGCTTACAGGGGGCAAACTACAATGAGCAGTTCTTC.

This clonotype came up many times. The chain joins TRBV7-2 to TRBJ2-7; the D is unclear. The CDR3 extends over 13 amino acids. Germline V gene sequence: CDR1 SGHTA, CDR2 FQGNSA. V was cut by 7 bases and J by 13 bases, with 23 bases left in between. This chain's CDR3 is CASKDLSRLRKYF. DNA for the CDR3: TGTGCCAGCAAAGACCTGAGCCGCCTAAGAAAATACTTC.

This clonotype occurred many times. The genes are TRBV7-8 and TRBJ1-2; D remains ambiguous. The CDR3 loop spans 16 amino acids. Germline V gene lookup returns CDR1 SGHVS and CDR2 FQNEAQ. The germline V and J ends were trimmed by 4 bases and 5 bases, with 20 bases remaining between them. The CDR3 here is CASSSAERAYDYGYTF. The DNA of the CDR3 is TGTGCCAGCAGCTCGGCCGAGAGAGCCTATGATTATGGCTACACCTTC. Looking up the rest from reference TRBV7-8 and TRBJ1-2 gives the full variable domain: GAGVSQSPRYKVAKRGQDVALRCDPISGHVSLFWYQQALGQGPEFLTYFQNEAQLDKSGLPSDRFFAERPEGSVSTLKIQRTQQEDSAVYLCASSSAERAYDYGYTFGSGTRLTVV.

There are many counts of this clonotype. This chain connects TRBV19 to TRBJ2-7, with D perhaps matching TRBD2 (5 bases). CDR3 size: 13 residues. Per germline, CDR1 LNHDA and CDR2 SQIVND (reference sequence). V dropped 2 bases and J dropped 7 bases, with 12 bases sitting between them. CDR3 bases: TGTGCCAGTAGTATAACCCATCGAGGGGAGCAGTACTTC. Its translation is CASSITHRGEQYF.

This clonotype turned up a few times. This chain links TRBV7-3 with TRBJ2-1; D may match TRBD1 or TRBD2 (5 bases each). V dropped 5 bases and J dropped 0 bases, with 8 bases sitting between them. Germline lookup yields CDR1 SGHTA and CDR2 FQGTGA. The CDR3 is 14 amino acids. The CDR3 loop reads CASSTGGSYNEQFF. As DNA, the CDR3 is TGTGCCAGCAGCACAGGAGGCTCCTACAATGAGCAGTTCTTC.

This sequence joins TRBV7-3 and TRBJ2-2, with D possibly matching TRBD2 (6 bases). The CDR3 loop spans 16 amino acids. Germline V gene lookup returns CDR1 SGHTA and CDR2 FQGTGA. V shed 3 bases and J shed 7 bases, with 18 bases lying between them. CDR3 nucleotide sequence: TGTGCCAGCAGCTTCCCGTCAGGCGGGAAGGACGGGGAGCTGTTTTTT. Protein: CASSFPSGGKDGELFF.

The chain links TRBV18 to TRBJ2-5, with a tentative D call TRBD2 (6 bases). This CDR3 is built from 14 residues. The germline V gene has CDR1 KGHSH and CDR2 LQKENI. V dropped 4 bases and J dropped 4 bases, with 13 bases sitting between them. CDR3 protein: CASSRSGGGETQYF. Here the CDR3 DNA reads TGTGCCAGCTCACGTTCTGGGGGAGGAGAGACCCAGTACTTC.

The chain links TRBV7-2 to TRBJ1-6; TRBD1 is a possible D gene (5 bases). This CDR3 spans 14 amino acids. Germline-derived CDR1 and CDR2 are SGHTA and FQGNSA. V lost 5 bases and J lost 7, with 12 bases in between. CDR3 in DNA: TGTGCCAGCAGCGTTAATACAGGAAATTCACCCCTCCACTTT. Protein sequence: CASSVNTGNSPLHF.

This clonotype has ten or more counts. The V gene is TRBV10-3, the J gene TRBJ2-3; possible D gene TRBD1, 5 bases. The V gene's germline CDR1 is ENHRY and CDR2 SYGVKD. This CDR3 region has 14 residues. Trimming left V 3 bases short and J 0 bases short, with 7 bases between. The DNA of the CDR3 is TGTGCCATCAGTGATAGACAGAGCACAGATACGCAGTATTTT. Amino acids: CAISDRQSTDTQYF.

This clonotype has ten or more counts. This chain uses TRBV14 with TRBJ2-7; D is ambiguous. This CDR3 contains 13 residues. Germline CDR1 and CDR2: SGHDN and FVKESK. Between the trimmed V and J ends, which lost 9 bases and 0 bases, there was a span of 12 bases. CDR3 region: CARIYITSYEQYF. In DNA form, the CDR3 reads TGTGCCAGAATTTACATTACCTCCTACGAGCAGTACTTC.

In its sample, this clonotype was seen many times. The chain carries TRBV27 and TRBJ1-3; the match to TRBD1 covers 7 bases. V lost 6 bases and J lost 0; bases outside the gene matches: 2. There are 14 residues in the CDR3. Germline V gene sequence: CDR1 MNHEY, CDR2 SMNVEV (reference sequence). CDR3: CASRTGASGNTIYF. CDR3 DNA: TGTGCCAGCAGAACAGGGGCCTCTGGAAACACCATATATTTT.

This clonotype has ten or more counts. This rearrangement joins TRBV12-3 or TRBV12-4 to TRBJ1-5; D remains ambiguous. The CDR3 has 16 amino acids. V lost 6 bases, J lost 4 bases, and 19 bases lay in between. The CDR3, as DNA: TGTGCCAGCAGCCCGGGGTTAGTAAGTGGAAATCAGCCCCAGCATTTT. This encodes CASSPGLVSGNQPQHF.

This clonotype was seen ten or more times. The chain links TRBV5-1 to TRBJ2-1; perhaps D is TRBD1 or TRBD2 (5 bases each). This CDR3 is built from 14 residues. Germline CDR1 reads SGHRS; CDR2 reads YFSETQ. The germline V and J ends were trimmed by 4 bases and 8 bases, with 16 bases remaining between them. The CDR3 region is CASSIGTQRDEQFF. In DNA form, the CDR3 reads TGCGCCAGCAGCATTGGGACCCAGAGGGATGAGCAGTTCTTC.

This clonotype showed up just a few times. V gene TRBV20-1 combines with J gene TRBJ2-5; 10 nucleotides match TRBD1. Germline trimming cut 5 bases from V and 1 base from J; bases unmatched to any gene: 7. The CDR3 is made up of 15 amino acids. The germline V gene has CDR1 DFQATT and CDR2 SNEGSKA (reference sequence). As DNA, the CDR3 is TGCAGTGCTTCCCCGGGACAGGGGCCCCAAGAGACCCAGTACTTC. Amino acids: CSASPGQGPQETQYF.

This clonotype has at least ten counts. The chain couples TRBV12-3 or TRBV12-4 to TRBJ2-7; no clear D. The V and J ends lost 2 bases and 6 bases respectively, with 8 bases between them. The CDR3 extends over 12 amino acids. The CDR3 bases are TGTGCCAGCAGTTTATTAAGGTCCGAGCAGTACTTC. The encoded protein is CASSLLRSEQYF.

This clonotype was detected ten times or more. The chain uses TRBV6-2 or TRBV6-3 and TRBJ1-5, with D hard to call. The CDR3 covers 15 residues. Per the germline V gene, CDR1 is MNHEY and CDR2 is SVGEGT. V was cut by 6 bases and J by 0 bases, with 12 bases left in between. CDR3 residues: CASRSGYSSNQPQHF. The CDR3 region has the DNA TGTGCCAGCAGATCGGGTTACTCTAGCAATCAGCCCCAGCATTTT.

As for this clonotype: A much larger clone is a single base away; this may be a read error. The rearrangement joins TRBV24-1 to TRBJ2-1; TRBD2 agrees at 10 bases. Germline lookup yields CDR1 KGHDR and CDR2 SFDVKD. This CDR3 contains 14 residues. The CDR3: CATSDSGRALEQLF. The CDR3 DNA reads TGTGCCACCAGTGATAGCGGGAGGGCCCTTGAGCAGCTCTTC.

This clonotype was seen a handful of times. The J gene is TRBJ2-7, the V gene TRBV13; D call uncertain. V was pared by 3 bases and J by 6 bases, with 18 bases between. Germline values: CDR1 PRHDT, CDR2 FYEKMQ (reference sequence). The CDR3 sequence is 15 residues long. CDR3: CASSLRPSAVFEQYF. In DNA, the CDR3 is TGTGCCAGCAGCTTGCGGCCCTCGGCGGTGTTCGAGCAGTACTTC.

This clonotype came up many times. The gene calls are TRBV4-1 and TRBJ2-2; D may be TRBD1 (5 bases). V dropped 3 bases and J dropped 3 bases, with 14 bases sitting between them. CDR1 is MGHRA and CDR2 is YSYEKL in the germline V gene. This CDR3 comprises 16 residues. Here the CDR3 reads CASSHPKGRDTGELFF. CDR3 sequence (DNA): TGCGCCAGCAGCCACCCAAAGGGGCGTGACACCGGGGAGCTGTTTTTT.

The sample holds many counts of this clonotype. V is TRBV27 and J is TRBJ2-7; D unclear. The CDR3 contains 13 residues. Between the trimmed V and J ends, which lost 6 bases and 2 bases, there was a span of 11 bases. Germline CDR1 is MNHEY and CDR2 is SMNVEV (reference sequence). The CDR3 sequence: CASRLTVTYEQYF. DNA of the CDR3: TGTGCCAGCAGATTGACGGTCACCTACGAGCAGTACTTC.

This clonotype was seen repeatedly, ten times or more. The CDR3, as DNA: TGTGCCAGCTCACCACCCCGGACATGGGTTCGCGGGGAGCTGTTTTTT. Translation gives CASSPPRTWVRGELFF. This chain joins TRBV18 and TRBJ2-2, with D maybe TRBD1 (5 bases). Trimming removed 0 bases at V and 7 bases at J, with 15 bases between. The CDR3 runs to 16 residues. Germline V gene sequence: CDR1 KGHSH, CDR2 LQKENI.

This clonotype has at least ten counts. The rearrangement joins TRBV19 to TRBJ2-5; TRBD2 is a possible D gene (6 bases). Germline CDR1 is LNHDA and CDR2 is SQIVND (reference sequence). The CDR3 covers 13 residues. V was trimmed by 4 bases and J by 1 base, leaving 7 bases between them. The CDR3 sequence is CASSTGGQETQYF. The DNA of the CDR3 is TGTGCCAGTAGTACCGGGGGCCAAGAGACCCAGTACTTC.

Many counts were recorded for this clonotype. The gene calls are TRBV7-3 and TRBJ1-1, with D possibly TRBD1 on 5 matching bases. The CDR3 sequence is 13 residues long. CDR1 is SGHTA and CDR2 is FQGTGA in the germline V gene. V lost 2 bases, J lost 10 bases, and 14 bases lay in between. CDR3 nucleotides: TGTGCCAGCAGCTTATATCCGGGGGTAGGAGCTTTCTTT. Protein sequence: CASSLYPGVGAFF.

This clonotype was picked up many times. In DNA, the CDR3 is TGTGCCAGCAGGCAGGGTTTTGGCTACGAGCAGTACTTC. Its translation: CASRQGFGYEQYF. This rearrangement joins TRBV25-1 to TRBJ2-7; possibly TRBD1 for D (5 bases). The V gene lost 6 bases and the J gene lost 3 bases, with 12 bases spanning the gap. Per germline, CDR1 MGHDK and CDR2 SYGVNS. The CDR3 contains 13 residues.